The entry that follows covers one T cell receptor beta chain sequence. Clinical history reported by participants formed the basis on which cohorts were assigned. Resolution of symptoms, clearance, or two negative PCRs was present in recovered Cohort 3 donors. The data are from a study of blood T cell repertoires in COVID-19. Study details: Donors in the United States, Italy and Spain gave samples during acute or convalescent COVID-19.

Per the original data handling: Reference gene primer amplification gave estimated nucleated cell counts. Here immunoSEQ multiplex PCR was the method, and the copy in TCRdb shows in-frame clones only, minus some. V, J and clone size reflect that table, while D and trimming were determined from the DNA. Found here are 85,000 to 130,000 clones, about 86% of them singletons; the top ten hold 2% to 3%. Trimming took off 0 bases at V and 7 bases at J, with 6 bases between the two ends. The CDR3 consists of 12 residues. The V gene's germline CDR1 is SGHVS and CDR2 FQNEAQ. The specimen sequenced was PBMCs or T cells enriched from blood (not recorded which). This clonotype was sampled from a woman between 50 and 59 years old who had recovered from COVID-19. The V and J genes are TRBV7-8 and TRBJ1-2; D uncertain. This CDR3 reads CASSLAGAGYTF. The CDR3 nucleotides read TGTGCCAGCAGCTTAGCAGGAGCTGGCTACACCTTC.